The source of this TCR beta chain is a study of blood T cell repertoires in COVID-19. On the study more broadly: The United States, Italy and Spain were the sources of the acute and convalescent COVID-19 samples.

Assay: immunoSEQ multiplex PCR; the TCRdb copy retains only in-frame clones and omits some. The table has some 160,000 clones, around four fifths seen once. Looked up from germline, CDR1 is SNHLY and CDR2 is FYNNEI. This CDR3 contains 12 residues. With 3 bases removed from V and 14 bases from J, the gap between germline ends came to 13 bases. The clonotype was recovered from a woman between 65 and 79 years old who had recovered from COVID-19. Sequenced sample: peripheral blood. The gene calls are TRBV2 and TRBJ2-2, with D perhaps matching TRBD2 (6 bases). The CDR3 nucleotides read TGTGCCAGCAGTGACGAAAGGGGAGGACTGTTTTTT. As protein: CASSDERGGLFF.